One and the same sample provided the 21 T cell receptor beta chains below, sequenced in a study of beta chain features in type 1 diabetes. Study-level results: Within each of all four CD4+ subsets, Type 1 diabetes patients had TCRB CDR3s that were moderately but significantly shorter.

Sequencing targeted expressed TCRB transcripts, as all isolated RNA had been reverse transcribed. TCRdb's table, derived via immunoSEQ multiplex PCR, lists solely in-frame clones and lacks some. The sample includes almost 350,000 clones, 7% to 10% of them seen just once. These receptors are not linked to any known antigen. The sequenced sample was central memory CD4+ T cells from blood. Source of these receptors: a man aged 25 to 45 with type 1 diabetes.

The V call is TRBV4-3, the J call TRBJ2-3; 8 bases fit TRBD2. Per germline, CDR1 LGHNA and CDR2 YSLEER. This CDR3 is 17 amino acids long. The junction had 5 bases not matched to a gene; V was cut back by 0 bases and J by 0 bases. CDR3 protein: CASSQDRAGASTDTQYF. In DNA, the CDR3 is TGCGCCAGCAGCCAAGATCGAGCGGGGGCCAGCACAGATACGCAGTATTTT.

The gene calls are TRBV30 and TRBJ2-7; tentatively, D is TRBD1 (6 bases). The CDR3 consists of 12 residues. The V and J ends lost 5 bases and 3 bases respectively, with 11 bases between them. Germline V gene data show CDR1 as GTSNPN and CDR2 as SVGIG (reference sequence). Written as DNA, the CDR3 is TGTGCCTGGTCCAGGGGACACTACGAGCAGTACTTC. It specifies CAWSRGHYEQYF.

The gene calls are TRBV28 and TRBJ1-5; possibly TRBD1 for D (5 bases). The CDR3 loop spans 14 amino acids. Trimming cost V 8 bases and J 3 bases, with 14 bases left between them. The germline CDR1 and CDR2 sequences are MDHEN and SYDVKM. CDR3 coding DNA: TGTGCCAGCCGGCGGGGGATCACCAATCAGCCCCAGCATTTT. Translating it yields CASRRGITNQPQHF.

This clone was detected a few times. The chain links TRBV2 to TRBJ1-1, with D uncertain. This CDR3 has 15 amino acids. CDR1 is SNHLY, CDR2 FYNNEI, per germline. The germline V and J ends were trimmed by 6 bases and 5 bases, with 19 bases remaining between them. The CDR3 protein is CASRGPGMVGTEAFF. CDR3 nucleotide sequence: TGTGCCAGCAGGGGCCCCGGTATGGTGGGGACTGAAGCTTTCTTT.

This clone was counted only a few times. The V gene is TRBV5-4, the J gene TRBJ2-2, with 8 bases aligning to TRBD1. The CDR3 covers 15 residues. CDR1 is SGHNT and CDR2 is YYREEE in the germline V gene (reference sequence). J lost 4 bases, V lost 4 bases, and 6 bases had no gene match. The CDR3 region is CASSLGTGITGELFF. CDR3 in DNA: TGTGCCAGCAGCCTGGGGACAGGAATCACCGGGGAGCTGTTTTTT. Drawing the rest from reference TRBV5-4 and TRBJ2-2, the complete variable domain is ETGVTQSPTHLIKTRGQQVTLRCSSQSGHNTVSWYQQALGQGPQFIFQYYREEENGRGNFPPRFSGLQFPNYSSELNVNALELDDSALYLCASSLGTGITGELFFGEGSRLTVL.

The chain recombines TRBV6-5 with TRBJ1-5, with D unclear. V dropped 8 bases and J dropped 0 bases, with 8 bases sitting between them. CDR1 is MNHEY, CDR2 SVGAGI, per germline. This CDR3 comprises 13 residues. CDR3 sequence: CASGRYSNQPQHF. The CDR3 DNA reads as TGTGCCAGCGGCCGTTATAGCAATCAGCCCCAGCATTTT.

The chain is built from TRBV4-3 and TRBJ1-1; D call uncertain. Deletions cut 1 base from V and 2 bases from J, with 11 bases between. Germline V CDR1 and CDR2: LGHNA, YSLEER. CDR3 length: 15 amino acids. CDR3 DNA sequence: TGCGCCAGCAGCCAAGGGAGGCAGCTTAACACTGAAGCTTTCTTT. It translates to CASSQGRQLNTEAFF.

The genes are TRBV29-1 and TRBJ1-2, with D possibly TRBD1 on 5 matching bases. The CDR3 is made up of 12 amino acids. Trimming took 6 bases from V and 0 from J, leaving 8 bases between them. The germline V gene has CDR1 SQVTM and CDR2 ANQGSEA. The CDR3 DNA is TGCAGCGTGTTGACAGCTAACTATGGCTACACCTTC. It specifies CSVLTANYGYTF.

A few counts support this clone. The genes are TRBV7-6 and TRBJ2-6; either TRBD1 or TRBD2 may supply D (6 bases each). V shed 1 base and J shed 2 bases, with 24 bases lying between them. The CDR3 has 21 residues. In germline, CDR1 is SGHVS, CDR2 FNYEAQ. As DNA, the CDR3 is TGTGCCAGCAGCTTAGAGATAGGGACAACCGGGGGAGGCGCTGGGGCCAACGTCCTGACTTTC. This codes for CASSLEIGTTGGGAGANVLTF.

In the case of this clone: This may arise from a read error, as a much more abundant clone is one base away. The chain recombines TRBV11-2 with TRBJ2-3; D uncertain. The CDR3 runs to 12 residues. The V end was cut by 5 bases, the J end by 0 bases, with 3 bases between. Germline V gene lookup returns CDR1 SGHAT and CDR2 FQNNGV. The chain's CDR3 is CASSASTDTQYF. In DNA form, the CDR3 reads TGTGCCAGCAGCGCCAGCACAGATACGCAGTATTTT.

The chain uses TRBV11-2 and TRBJ1-6; D is ambiguous. Deletions cut 2 bases from V and 10 bases from J, with 12 bases between. Germline CDR1 reads SGHAT; CDR2 reads FQNNGV. This CDR3 spans 14 amino acids. DNA for the CDR3: TGTGCCAGCAGCTTAAACAGAGATGGATCACCCCTCCACTTT. This gives the protein CASSLNRDGSPLHF.

The rearrangement links TRBV19 to TRBJ1-2; TRBD1 is a possible D gene (6 bases). CDR3 length: 15 amino acids. V was shortened by 7 bases and J by 2 bases, with 17 bases between the two germline ends. Germline lookup yields CDR1 LNHDA and CDR2 SQIVND (reference sequence). CDR3 in amino acids: CASTKVGGSNYGYTF. CDR3 DNA sequence: TGTGCCAGTACCAAGGTGGGGGGCTCAAACTATGGCTACACCTTC. Variable domain in full (rest from reference TRBV19 and TRBJ1-2): DGGITQSPKYLFRKEGQNVTLSCEQNLNHDAMYWYRQDPGQGLRLIYYSQIVNDFQKGDIAEGYSVSREKKESFPLTVTSAQKNPTAFYLCASTKVGGSNYGYTFGSGTRLTVV.

This clone occurred a few times. V is TRBV7-2 and J is TRBJ1-3; D perhaps matches TRBD1 (6 bases). The germline V and J ends were trimmed by 5 bases and 6 bases, with 17 bases remaining between them. CDR1 and CDR2 (germline): SGHTA, FQGNSA. This CDR3 contains 15 residues. CDR3 sequence (DNA): TGTGCCAGCAGCCGAGGACAGCTCCTGAAAAACACCATATATTTT. It is translated as CASSRGQLLKNTIYF.

This clone was detected only a few times. The chain employs TRBV7-2 and TRBJ2-1, with 8 nucleotides matching TRBD1. Unmatched junction bases numbered 11, after V lost 4 bases and J lost 6 bases. Germline V lookup: CDR1 SGHTA, CDR2 FQGNSA. This CDR3 region has 16 residues. CDR3 residues: CASSSPDRALSNEQFF. The CDR3 nucleotides are TGTGCCAGCAGCTCCCCGGACAGGGCTCTGAGCAATGAGCAGTTCTTC.

The chain carries TRBV4-3 and TRBJ2-7; 11 bases line up with TRBD1. The CDR3 sequence is 14 residues long. CDR1 and CDR2 from the germline V gene are LGHNA and YSLEER. V dropped 5 bases and J dropped 5; count of bases not matched to a gene: 5. CDR3 residues: CASSGTGGSHEQYF. The CDR3 DNA reads as TGCGCCAGCAGCGGGACAGGGGGGTCCCACGAGCAGTACTTC.

This clone was seen a few times. The chain links TRBV15 to TRBJ1-2, with 9 bases identical to TRBD1. The germline V gene encodes CDR1 LNHNV and CDR2 YYDKDF (reference sequence). V was pared by 1 base and J by 7 bases, with 4 bases of the junction left unmatched. This CDR3 has 14 residues. The CDR3 here is CATSRGQGDTGYTF. CDR3 bases: TGTGCCACCAGCAGAGGACAGGGGGATACTGGCTACACCTTC.

Comments on this clone: One end of the junction varies from germline; a read error may be responsible. The J gene is TRBJ2-5, the V gene TRBV7-7; 8 bases are a match to TRBD1. From germline, CDR1 is SSHAT and CDR2 FNYEAQ (reference sequence). This CDR3 region has 14 residues. CDR3 bases: TGTGCTAGCAGCCCGACAGGGGAGAGAGAGACCCAGTACTTC. Amino acids: CASSPTGERETQYF.

This clone was picked up many times. The chain recombines TRBV7-2 with TRBJ2-3; 8 nucleotides align to TRBD2. There are 15 residues in the CDR3. Germline lookup yields CDR1 SGHTA and CDR2 FQGNSA. J gave up 1 base and V 3 bases, and 3 bases lay outside the gene matches. CDR3 coding DNA: TGTGCCAGCAGCTTTGGTAGCGGGGGCACAGATACGCAGTATTTT. This gives the protein CASSFGSGGTDTQYF. The full variable domain, rest sourced from reference TRBV7-2 and TRBJ2-3, is GAGVSQSPSNKVTEKGKDVELRCDPISGHTALYWYRQSLGQGLEFLIYFQGNSAPDKSGLPSDRFSAERTGGSVSTLTIQRTQQEDSAVYLCASSFGSGGTDTQYFGPGTRLTVL.

The V gene is TRBV16, the J gene TRBJ2-6; D is uncertain. V was pared by 0 bases and J by 1 base, with 1 base between. Germline V gene lookup returns CDR1 KGHSY and CDR2 FQNENV. The CDR3 covers 14 residues. CDR3 sequence: CASSQSSGANVLTF. CDR3 coding DNA: TGTGCCAGCAGCCAATCTTCTGGGGCCAACGTCCTGACTTTC.

The chain uses TRBV30 and TRBJ1-4; D is possibly TRBD1 (5 bases). Germline CDR1 and CDR2: GTSNPN and SVGIG (reference sequence). The V end lost 4 bases, the J end lost 2 bases, and 17 bases lay between the germline ends. This CDR3 contains 16 residues. Here the CDR3 DNA reads TGTGCCTGGACTAAGAATGGGGCTGCGACTAATGAAAAACTGTTTTTT. This codes for CAWTKNGAATNEKLFF.

V gene TRBV7-9 combines with J gene TRBJ2-2; D is perhaps TRBD1 (6 bases). The CDR3 contains 15 residues. V was clipped by 3 bases and J by 3 bases, with 11 bases between them. Germline CDR1 SEHNR, CDR2 FQNEAQ (reference sequence). DNA of the CDR3: TGTGCCAGCAGCTTTCAGGGGACACACACCGGGGAGCTGTTTTTT. As protein: CASSFQGTHTGELFF.